This record looks at one TCR beta chain sequence and its context. Antigen specificity is unknown. The sample is drawn from a study of cytomegalovirus exposure and HLA in healthy donors. The PCR employed 60 Vbeta primers together with 13 Jbeta primers. Sequenced by immunoSEQ multiplex PCR; TCRdb stores in-frame clones only, minus some. Of approximately 180,000 clones listed, around 80% are singletons. The CDR3 contains 15 residues. V was clipped by 3 bases and J by 11 bases, with 19 bases between them. CDR1 is WNHNN and CDR2 is SYGVQD in the germline V gene (reference sequence). Regarding the study as a whole: The study recorded 164 TCR beta chains that were cytomegalovirus-associated.

The chain combines TRBV10-1 with TRBJ1-4; D possibly corresponds to TRBD1 (5 bases). Sequenced: PBMCs. The sequence was obtained from a woman in her 40s in good health and CMV-seronegative. The CDR3 spells CASSDPCMDKGKLFF. Written as DNA, the CDR3 is TGCGCCAGCAGTGACCCTTGTATGGACAAGGGGAAACTGTTTTTT.